Below, 22 T cell receptor beta chains from the same sample are listed, as sequenced in a study of blood T cell repertoires in COVID-19. Sequenced by immunoSEQ multiplex PCR; TCRdb stores in-frame clones only, minus some. The sample lists some 70,000 clones; about nine tenths were seen once. Sample: peripheral blood. The receptors originated from a man in his forties or fifties with active COVID-19.

The genes are TRBV5-1 and TRBJ2-7; tentatively, D is TRBD2 (6 bases). Germline values: CDR1 SGHRS, CDR2 YFSETQ. V dropped 2 bases and J dropped 6 bases, with 18 bases sitting between them. This CDR3 region has 15 residues. The CDR3 sequence is CASSFGSGALLEQYF. The CDR3 region has the DNA TGCGCCAGCAGCTTCGGGTCGGGAGCTCTCCTCGAGCAGTACTTC. Using reference TRBV5-1 and TRBJ2-7 for the parts outside the CDR3, the full variable domain is KAGVTQTPRYLIKTRGQQVTLSCSPISGHRSVSWYQQTPGQGLQFLFEYFSETQRNKGNFPGRFSGRQFSNSRSEMNVSTLELGDSALYLCASSFGSGALLEQYFGPGTRLTVT.

The chain uses TRBV9 and TRBJ1-6, with 8 bases that match TRBD1. This CDR3 comprises 16 residues. Germline lookup yields CDR1 SGDLS and CDR2 YYNGEE. J lost 8 bases, V lost 0 bases, and 7 bases had no gene match. The CDR3 here is CASSVGVTGVDSPLHF. CDR3 coding DNA: TGTGCCAGCAGCGTAGGTGTGACAGGGGTTGATTCACCCCTCCACTTT. The variable domain in full, with the rest retrieved from reference TRBV9 and TRBJ1-6, is DSGVTQTPKHLITATGQRVTLRCSPRSGDLSVYWYQQSLDQGLQFLIQYYNGEERAKGNILERFSAQQFPDLHSELNLSSLELGDSALYFCASSVGVTGVDSPLHFGNGTRLTVT.

The V gene is TRBV5-5, the J gene TRBJ2-1; 10 bases match TRBD1. CDR1 is SGHKS and CDR2 is YYEKEE in the germline V gene (reference sequence). V was pared by 4 bases and J by 5 bases, with 6 bases of the junction left unmatched. This CDR3 is built from 15 residues. The CDR3 sequence: CASSAGQGMDNEQFF. The DNA for the CDR3 is TGTGCCAGCAGCGCGGGACAGGGGATGGACAATGAGCAGTTCTTC. Full variable domain (rest looked up from reference TRBV5-5 and TRBJ2-1): DAGVTQSPTHLIKTRGQQVTLRCSPISGHKSVSWYQQVLGQGPQFIFQYYEKEERGRGNFPDRFSARQFPNYSSELNVNALLLGDSALYLCASSAGQGMDNEQFFGPGTRLTVL.

V gene TRBV7-8 combines with J gene TRBJ2-7; TRBD1 matches 7 bases. Trimming at V came to 4 bases and at J to 4 bases, leaving 10 bases not matched to a gene. Germline V gene data show CDR1 as SGHVS and CDR2 as FQNEAQ. CDR3 size: 15 residues. The CDR3: CASSYRQGRVYEQYF. CDR3 nucleotide sequence: TGTGCCAGCAGCTATAGACAGGGCCGAGTATACGAGCAGTACTTC.

The rearrangement joins TRBV18 to TRBJ2-2, with D perhaps TRBD1 (6 bases). The V and J ends lost 11 bases and 6 bases respectively, with 19 bases between them. The CDR3 length is 14 residues. Germline CDR1 KGHSH, CDR2 LQKENI. The CDR3 loop is CAGRAAQGPGELFF. DNA of the CDR3: TGTGCCGGTCGTGCCGCGCAGGGGCCCGGGGAGCTGTTTTTT.

This chain connects TRBV19 to TRBJ1-1, with 9 bases matching TRBD1. V was clipped by 7 bases and J by 0 bases; unmatched bases: 6. The CDR3 is 15 amino acids. Per germline, CDR1 LNHDA and CDR2 SQIVND (reference sequence). Here the CDR3 reads CASTPTGGLNTEAFF. In nucleotides, the CDR3 is TGTGCCAGTACCCCGACAGGGGGATTGAACACTGAAGCTTTCTTT.

This chain uses TRBV7-2 with TRBJ1-4, with 9 bases aligning to TRBD1. CDR3 size: 15 residues. Germline V gives CDR1 SGHTA, CDR2 FQGNSA. V gave up 6 bases and J gave up 7 bases; unmatched junction bases: 9. For the CDR3, the DNA is TGTGCCAGCAGATTACAGGGGGCATATAGTGAAAAACTGTTTTTT. This translates into CASRLQGAYSEKLFF.

As DNA, the CDR3 is TGTGCCAGCAGCTTGGGACTGTACTCCTACGAGCAGTACTTC. This sequence encodes CASSLGLYSYEQYF. The rearrangement joins TRBV7-8 to TRBJ2-7; D is possibly TRBD2 (6 bases). The CDR3 runs 14 residues. Germline V lookup: CDR1 SGHVS, CDR2 FQNEAQ. The V end was cut by 3 bases, the J end by 0 bases, with 9 bases between.

The chain has TRBV6-5 and TRBJ2-5; weak D call: TRBD2 (6 bases). The germline CDR1 and CDR2 sequences are MNHEY and SVGAGI. The CDR3 extends over 16 amino acids. The V and J ends lost 4 bases and 5 bases respectively, with 20 bases between them. In DNA form, the CDR3 reads TGTGCCAGCAGTTCCTATCCCGAGGGACTCGCGGAGACCCAGTACTTC. Encoded protein: CASSSYPEGLAETQYF.

The chain links TRBV7-2 to TRBJ2-3, with D possibly matching TRBD2 (5 bases). The CDR3 is 13 amino acids. V dropped 5 bases and J dropped 3 bases, with 9 bases sitting between them. Germline V gene lookup returns CDR1 SGHTA and CDR2 FQGNSA. CDR3 coding DNA: TGTGCCAGCAGCCCTACGGGGACAGATACGCAGTATTTT. This sequence encodes CASSPTGTDTQYF.

The chain uses TRBV5-6 and TRBJ2-3, with TRBD2 matching 8 bases. CDR1 and CDR2 from the germline V gene are SGHDT and YYEEEE. J lost 6 bases, V lost 4 bases, and 10 bases had no gene match. This CDR3 comprises 15 residues. CDR3 loop: CASSNKAGVRDTQYF. CDR3 DNA: TGTGCCAGCAGCAACAAAGCGGGAGTCCGGGATACGCAGTATTTT.

CDR3 DNA sequence: TGTGCCAGCAGCTGGGGACTAGCGGGAGGGCCCGATGAGCAGTTCTTC. Its translation: CASSWGLAGGPDEQFF. The chain uses TRBV7-9 and TRBJ2-1; TRBD2 aligns across 16 bases. The germline V gene has CDR1 SEHNR and CDR2 FQNEAQ (reference sequence). The trim removed 4 bases at V and 8 bases at J, leaving 5 bases unmatched. The CDR3 covers 16 residues.

The rearrangement joins TRBV5-5 to TRBJ1-1; TRBD1 is a possible D gene (5 bases). The V gene lost 4 bases and the J gene lost 3 bases, with 13 bases spanning the gap. Germline V gene data show CDR1 as SGHKS and CDR2 as YYEKEE (reference sequence). The CDR3 covers 14 residues. As DNA, the CDR3 is TGTGCCAGCAGCCTGCCAGGAGGGGACACTGAAGCTTTCTTT. Protein sequence: CASSLPGGDTEAFF. The variable domain in full, with the rest retrieved from reference TRBV5-5 and TRBJ1-1, is DAGVTQSPTHLIKTRGQQVTLRCSPISGHKSVSWYQQVLGQGPQFIFQYYEKEERGRGNFPDRFSARQFPNYSSELNVNALLLGDSALYLCASSLPGGDTEAFFGQGTRLTVV.

This chain joins TRBV5-1 and TRBJ2-1; D remains unclear. With 4 bases removed from V and 6 bases from J, the gap between germline ends came to 14 bases. The CDR3 covers 14 residues. Germline values: CDR1 SGHRS, CDR2 YFSETQ. The CDR3: CASSPAPRGNEQFF. The CDR3 nucleotides are TGCGCCAGCAGCCCGGCGCCCCGAGGCAATGAGCAGTTCTTC.

V gene TRBV7-9 combines with J gene TRBJ2-5; 7 bases match TRBD2. The germline V gene encodes CDR1 SEHNR and CDR2 FQNEAQ (reference sequence). V lost 5 bases to trimming and J lost 3 bases; unmatched junction nucleotides: 0. The CDR3 covers 12 residues. CDR3 sequence: CASSGGEETQYF. The CDR3 bases are TGTGCCAGCAGCGGGGGGGAAGAGACCCAGTACTTC.

This chain joins TRBV5-1 and TRBJ2-5, with 11 bases aligning to TRBD2. Unmatched junction bases numbered 3, after V lost 0 bases and J lost 5 bases. This CDR3 has 15 amino acids. CDR1 is SGHRS, CDR2 YFSETQ, per germline. The CDR3 nucleotides are TGCGCCAGCAGCTTGGAGGGACTAGCGGTCGAGACCCAGTACTTC. Translating it yields CASSLEGLAVETQYF.

This clone was recorded a few times. The chain employs TRBV7-9 and TRBJ2-1, with D perhaps TRBD2 (7 bases). Trimming removed 5 bases from V and 4 bases from J, with 18 bases in between. Germline lookup yields CDR1 SEHNR and CDR2 FQNEAQ (reference sequence). There are 16 residues in the CDR3. CDR3 amino acids: CASSADGAGAYNEQFF. For the CDR3, the DNA is TGTGCCAGCAGCGCAGACGGCGCGGGGGCTTACAATGAGCAGTTCTTC.

The genes are TRBV11-3 and TRBJ2-5; D is unresolved. Germline lookup yields CDR1 SGHNT and CDR2 YENEEA. Trimming took 4 bases from V and 5 from J, leaving 17 bases between them. The CDR3 is 15 amino acids. CDR3 nucleotides: TGTGCCAGCAGCTCCCCGTCCAGCTTGGAGGAGACCCAGTACTTC. Translated, it gives CASSSPSSLEETQYF.

The rearrangement joins TRBV5-1 to TRBJ2-3, with 8 bases lining up with TRBD2. J lost 2 bases, V lost 0 bases, and 5 bases had no gene match. Germline CDR1 is SGHRS and CDR2 is YFSETQ. The CDR3 sequence is 16 residues long. For the CDR3, the DNA is TGCGCCAGCAGCTTGGATTTTAGCGGGGCCACAGATACGCAGTATTTT. Protein product: CASSLDFSGATDTQYF.

The chain carries TRBV4-2 and TRBJ2-1; TRBD2 aligns across 7 bases. Per germline, CDR1 LGHNA and CDR2 YNFKEQ. Germline trimming cut 1 base from V and 0 bases from J; bases unmatched to any gene: 9. This CDR3 region has 18 residues. The CDR3 sequence is CASSQGPSGQFSYNEQFF. As DNA, the CDR3 is TGTGCCAGCAGCCAAGGTCCTAGCGGCCAGTTCTCCTACAATGAGCAGTTCTTC.

The chain links TRBV5-1 to TRBJ1-1; 7 nucleotides agree with TRBD1. The CDR3 has 14 amino acids. The V and J ends lost 4 bases and 2 bases, in that order; junction bases with no gene match: 5. CDR1 and CDR2 (germline): SGHRS, YFSETQ. Here the CDR3 reads CASSADRVNTEAFF. As DNA, the CDR3 is TGCGCCAGCAGCGCAGACAGGGTCAACACTGAAGCTTTCTTT.

The V and J genes are TRBV30 and TRBJ1-1; no definite D call. This CDR3 has 14 amino acids. The germline V and J ends were trimmed by 3 bases and 0 bases, with 11 bases remaining between them. Germline assignment: CDR1 GTSNPN and CDR2 SVGIG (reference sequence). The CDR3 is CAWSGGFLNTEAFF. CDR3 sequence (DNA): TGTGCCTGGAGCGGAGGGTTTTTGAACACTGAAGCTTTCTTT.